These T cell receptor beta chains were read from a single sample in a study of blood T cells in healthy people across ages. TCRdb independently ran MiXCR on the 5' RACE reads; one entry per CDR3 protein. The sample has about 1.4 million distinct CDR3 sequences; 45% to 70% are singletons. The material sequenced was blood. The receptors come from a man aged 18 to 35 in good health. Each CDR3 is given with its conserved first and last residue. The D gene is left open where the match is weak. Where a row states a size, it is once, few, many or the class of an expanded clone; other rows omit it.

.	.	TRBV12-3/TRBV12-4	TRBJ1-5	TGTGCCAGCAGTTTGGATTTGCTTCAGCCCCAGCATTTT	CASSLDLLQPQHF
.	once	TRBV24-1	TRBJ2-5	TGTGCCACCAGTGACGGAGGTCTAGCGCAAGAGACCCAGTACTTC	CATSDGGLAQETQYF
TRBD2	.	TRBV20-1	TRBJ2-1	TGCAGTGCCAGGACTAGCGGGAGGGCCGGTTCCTACAATGAGCAGTTCTTC	CSARTSGRAGSYNEQFF
TRBD1	.	TRBV2	TRBJ2-7	TGTGCCAGCAGTGAAGTATGGGACAGGGGGCGAAGCGAGCAGTACTTC	CASSEVWDRGRSEQYF
TRBD1	few	TRBV10-3	TRBJ2-7	TGTGCCATGGCGCTGGACAGGGTTTGGGGCGAGCAGTACTTC	CAMALDRVWGEQYF
.	.	TRBV6-5	TRBJ2-1	TGTGCCAGCAGTTACGGAAGCGGCAATGAGCAGTTCTTC	CASSYGSGNEQFF
TRBD2	few	TRBV20-1	TRBJ2-7	TGCAGTGCTAGCCCGGGACTAACGAACTACGAGCAGTACTTC	CSASPGLTNYEQYF
.	.	TRBV7-2	TRBJ2-5	TGTGCCAGCAGCATCAGAATGGCAAAAAAGACCCAGTACTTC	CASSIRMAKKTQYF
.	once	TRBV20-1	TRBJ2-4	TGCAGTGCTAGACTCCACGCGGCGGCCAAAAACATTCAGTACTTC	CSARLHAAAKNIQYF
TRBD1	.	TRBV6-5	TRBJ2-7	TGTGCCAGCAGTGGGGACAGAGGCTCCTACGGGCAGTACTTC	CASSGDRGSYGQYF
.	.	TRBV6-1	TRBJ1-4	TGTGCCAGCAGTGAAGCGGGGGGACTAGGTGAAAAACTGTTTTTT	CASSEAGGLGEKLFF
.	.	TRBV20-1	TRBJ2-3	TGCAGTGCTAGAAGGTATAGCACAGATACGCAGTATTTT	CSARRYSTDTQYF
TRBD1	.	TRBV11-2	TRBJ1-2	TGTGCCAGCAGCAAAGGGACAGGGGATGGCTACACCTTC	CASSKGTGDGYTF
.	few	TRBV27	TRBJ1-1	TGTGCCAGCAGTTTGAACAGGGTGAACACTGAAGCTTTCTTT	CASSLNRVNTEAFF
.	.	TRBV28	TRBJ2-7	TGTGCCAGCAACGAACAGGGCGTTATCGAGCAGTACTTC	CASNEQGVIEQYF
TRBD2	.	TRBV27	TRBJ2-3	TGTGCCAGCAGTTTCCTACACGTCCTAGCGGGGTCGGATACGCAGTATTTT	CASSFLHVLAGSDTQYF
.	.	TRBV11-3	TRBJ2-3	TGTGCCAGCAGTCGGGGCAGGGAAGATACGCAGTATTTT	CASSRGREDTQYF
TRBD1	.	TRBV5-5	TRBJ1-2	TGTGCCAGCAGCCCAGGACAGGGCTTCTATGACTACACCTTC	CASSPGQGFYDYTF
TRBD2	.	TRBV29-1	TRBJ2-7	TGCAGCGTTGTTGCGACTAGCGGGTACGAGCAGTACTTC	CSVVATSGYEQYF
TRBD1	.	TRBV7-3	TRBJ2-1	TGTGCCAGCAGTCCGAGGCGGACAGGGAATTATGGTGAGCAGTTCTTC	CASSPRRTGNYGEQFF
.	.	TRBV4-3	TRBJ1-4	TGCGCCGGCAGCCGCGCCGGGACTGATGAAAAACTGTTTTTT	CAGSRAGTDEKLFF
.	.	TRBV29-1	TRBJ2-3	TGCAGCGTTGGTTTTATGGGGGGCCGCTATGGCACAGATACGCAGTATTTT	CSVGFMGGRYGTDTQYF
.	few	TRBV7-9	TRBJ1-4	TGTGCCAGCAGCTCCGCTAATGAAAAACTGTTTTTT	CASSSANEKLFF
.	.	TRBV20-1	TRBJ2-1	TGCAGTGCTAGACGGGGGATCGGGTACAATGAGCAGTTCTTC	CSARRGIGYNEQFF
.	.	TRBV2	TRBJ2-7	TGTGCCAGCAGTGAAGCGCCTGTCGTTTCGGATCAGTACTTC	CASSEAPVVSDQYF
.	.	TRBV6-2/TRBV6-3	TRBJ2-3	TGTGCCAGCAGTAGAACAGCGCCTCCTCGAGATACGCAGTATTTT	CASSRTAPPRDTQYF
.	.	TRBV7-2	TRBJ2-7	TGTGCCAGCAGCTTAGGCTCGGTCGGCGAGCAGTACTTC	CASSLGSVGEQYF
TRBD1	.	TRBV2	TRBJ2-3	TGTGCCAGCAGTGAAGCGGGGACAGGGTCCGCAGATACGCAGTATTTT	CASSEAGTGSADTQYF
.	.	TRBV7-8	TRBJ1-4	TGTGCCAGCAGCTCCTCGATCGGAAGGTCCGAAAAACTGTTTTTT	CASSSSIGRSEKLFF
.	.	TRBV20-1	TRBJ2-1	TGCAGTGCTAGCACAGGTTATACCCTCTTTTCGTACAATGAGCAGTTCTTC	CSASTGYTLFSYNEQFF
TRBD2	few	TRBV2	TRBJ2-3	TGTGCCACGTACGAGCCTTCGACTAGCGGGAGATGGCCGGATACGCAGTATTTT	CATYEPSTSGRWPDTQYF
.	.	TRBV6-2/TRBV6-3	TRBJ2-5	TGTGCCAGCAGTGCCTCGAAGGGACCCACGGACGGTGAGACCCAGTACTTC	CASSASKGPTDGETQYF
.	few	TRBV5-1	TRBJ2-7	TGCGCCAGCAGTCTCTGGGACACCACCTACGAGCAGTACTTC	CASSLWDTTYEQYF
.	.	TRBV7-8	TRBJ2-2	TGTGCCAGCAGCTTAGTCTCGTGGGTCTTGAACACCGGGGAGCTGTTTTTT	CASSLVSWVLNTGELFF
TRBD2	.	TRBV9	TRBJ2-2	TGTGCCAGCAGCGTCCAATCCCTAGCGGGGGGTTTGAACACCGGGGAGCTGTTTTTT	CASSVQSLAGGLNTGELFF
TRBD1	.	TRBV5-1	TRBJ1-2	TGCGCCAGCAGCTTTGACAGGGGGCGGGATGGCTACACCTTC	CASSFDRGRDGYTF
.	.	TRBV5-1	TRBJ1-2	TGCGCCAGCAGCTTGGAAGGAAATGGCCACACCTTC	CASSLEGNGHTF
.	few	TRBV10-3	TRBJ1-2	TGTGCCATCAGTGGTGATAACTATGGCTACACCTTC	CAISGDNYGYTF
.	few	TRBV4-1	TRBJ2-5	TGCGCCAGCAGCCAGGGGGTTAGTGGGCATGAGCAGTACTTC	CASSQGVSGHEQYF
.	few	TRBV25-1	TRBJ2-7	TGTGCCAGCAAAGTAGGGGAGGACCAGTACTTC	CASKVGEDQYF
.	.	TRBV10-3	TRBJ2-2	TGTGCCACGCCTCCGGGGGCGGATACCGGGGAGCTGTTTTTT	CATPPGADTGELFF
.	.	TRBV12-3/TRBV12-4	TRBJ2-1	TGTGCCAGCAACAGCGGGTTATACAATGAGCAGTTCTTC	CASNSGLYNEQFF